These 8 T cell receptor beta chains came from one sample sequenced in a study of blood T cell repertoires in COVID-19. Assay used: immunoSEQ multiplex PCR; TCRdb lists only in-frame clones, some missing. The sample includes about 3,800 clones, about 89% of them seen just once. The sequenced sample consisted of peripheral blood. These receptors were collected from a man in his forties or fifties with active COVID-19.

The chain couples TRBV5-4 to TRBJ2-3; possible D gene TRBD2, 5 bases. V was clipped by 4 bases and J by 6 bases, with 21 bases between them. The V gene's germline CDR1 is SGHNT and CDR2 YYREEE (reference sequence). The CDR3 runs 16 residues. CDR3 amino acids: CASSPRASTRADTQYF. CDR3 in DNA: TGTGCCAGCAGCCCTCGGGCTAGCACCCGGGCTGATACGCAGTATTTT.

The chain couples TRBV5-4 to TRBJ1-6; TRBD1 matches at 10 bases. The CDR3 runs to 15 residues. V lost 3 bases and J lost 6; bases outside the gene matches: 3. Germline-derived CDR1 and CDR2 are SGHNT and YYREEE (reference sequence). In DNA, the CDR3 is TGTGCCAGCAGCTCCCGGGACAGGGGTAATTCACCCCTCCACTTT. Translation: CASSSRDRGNSPLHF.

This rearrangement joins TRBV19 to TRBJ2-6; TRBD1 is a possible D gene (5 bases). This CDR3 comprises 17 residues. The germline V gene encodes CDR1 LNHDA and CDR2 SQIVND (reference sequence). V was shortened by 10 bases and J by 1 base, with 20 bases between the two germline ends. This CDR3 reads CATTAGWLGSGANVLTF. The CDR3 DNA reads as TGTGCCACTACTGCAGGGTGGCTCGGTTCTGGGGCCAACGTCCTGACTTTC.

The chain links TRBV7-8 to TRBJ2-4; 11 positions agree with TRBD2. This CDR3 contains 16 residues. V dropped 5 bases and J dropped 9; count of bases not matched to a gene: 12. CDR1 and CDR2 from the germline V gene are SGHVS and FQNEAQ. The CDR3 protein is CASSPPTSGSSGIQYF. In DNA, the CDR3 is TGTGCCAGCAGCCCCCCTACTAGCGGGAGCTCCGGCATTCAGTACTTC.

This chain links TRBV18 with TRBJ2-3; D unclear. There are 13 residues in the CDR3. The V gene's germline CDR1 is KGHSH and CDR2 LQKENI. V lost 3 bases and J lost 3, with 7 bases in between. This CDR3 is CASSPSRTDTQYF. The CDR3 DNA follows: TGTGCCAGCTCACCGTCTAGAACAGATACGCAGTATTTT.

The rearrangement links TRBV10-3 to TRBJ1-1, with TRBD1 as a possible D gene (5 bases). Trimming left V 2 bases short and J 4 bases short, with 11 bases between. The CDR3 runs 14 residues. The germline V gene has CDR1 ENHRY and CDR2 SYGVKD. The DNA for the CDR3 is TGTGCCATCAGTGAGGGGGCCCCGGGCACTGAAGCTTTCTTT. It is translated as CAISEGAPGTEAFF.

J is TRBJ1-4 and V is TRBV29-1; D gene uncertain. Germline V gives CDR1 SQVTM, CDR2 ANQGSEA. The V end was cut by 6 bases, the J end by 7 bases, with 21 bases between. This CDR3 has 15 residues. The CDR3 here is CSVQLPGGVREKLFF. The CDR3 nucleotides are TGCAGCGTCCAACTACCTGGTGGTGTACGTGAAAAACTGTTTTTT.

Written as DNA, the CDR3 is TGTGCCAGCAGCTTAATCGGCGACAGGAACTCACCCCTCCACTTT. Its translation: CASSLIGDRNSPLHF. The chain couples TRBV7-3 to TRBJ1-6, with a possible D match to TRBD1 (6 bases). Germline CDR1 and CDR2: SGHTA and FQGTGA. Deletions cut 1 base from V and 10 bases from J, with 14 bases between. The CDR3 extends over 15 amino acids.